This T cell receptor (beta chain) was identified during a study of CD8 T cells in Susac syndrome. Overall study findings and caveats: In Susac syndrome, CD4+ T cell repertoires lacked any clonal expansion.

Patients with Susac syndrome met diagnostic criteria defined recently for definite or probable disease. Negative isolation yielded the CD8+ and CD4+ T cells, while FACS enriched the TEMRA cells. The CDR3 contains 16 residues. The junction had 7 bases not matched to a gene; V was cut back by 0 bases and J by 4 bases. Germline V gene sequence: CDR1 SGHRS, CDR2 YFSETQ. For this clonotype: Antigen specificity is unknown.

Random hexamers were used to reverse transcribe roughly 0.5 to 1 ug of RNA. The authors amplified TCR beta CDR3 across 54 Vbeta and 13 Jbeta using immunoSEQ multiplex PCR. MiXCR was run by TCRdb on the immunoSEQ multiplex PCR reads, yielding one entry per CDR3 protein. The sample has hundreds of thousands of distinct CDR3 sequences, about 94% seen once. This TCR came from a human donor with Susac syndrome. The sequencing sample was made of CD4+ T cells from PBMCs. The V call is TRBV5-1, the J call TRBJ1-1, with 9 bases identical to TRBD1. CDR3: CASSLAGQGSGTEAFF. The CDR3 DNA follows: TGCGCCAGCAGCTTGGCGGGACAGGGATCGGGCACTGAAGCTTTCTTT.